This T cell receptor beta chain was sequenced during a study of tissue T cells after allogeneic stem cell transplantation. As for this clone: Its antigen is not identified. The genes and germline here are from mouse. The CDR3 is cut off 1 residue early in the read; its end comes from the germline J gene.

V lost 4 bases to trimming and J lost 4 bases, with 8 bases between them. From germline, CDR1 is GFQATS and CDR2 STVNSAI. This CDR3 is 12 amino acids long. TCRbeta CDR3 was sequenced at survey depth with template counts. TCRdb keeps only in-frame clones here, not all; method: immunoSEQ multiplex PCR. This sample has roughly 21,000 clones, with approximately 69% found just once. Study results and caveats: Shared clones across patients were few; motif clustering revealed tissue-specific shared signatures. Only a limited share of tissue TCRs appeared in blood or spleen. Limitations included a small, clinically heterogeneous cohort and limited sampling depth.

V usage is TRBV20 and J usage is TRBJ1-3; D is perhaps TRBD1 (5 bases). The specimen was blood. The receptor was isolated from a female BALB/c mouse in good health. This strain has MHC haplotype H2-d. Incomplete CDR3 DNA: TGTGGTGCTACGGGGGACGGAAATACGCTCTAT. Amino acids: CGATGDGNTLY. The CDR3 in full is CGATGDGNTLYF.